This TCR beta chain stems from a study of T cells expressing NK-cell markers. About the study: The sequencing cohort of eight donors included seven HCMV-seropositive individuals and one seronegative individual.

The authors made TCR beta cDNA libraries by 5'RACE template switching. This switching added a universal primer site and UMIs. Reanalyzing the 5' RACE reads, TCRdb keeps one entry per CDR3 protein, without DNA. The sample table includes roughly 420,000 distinct CDR3 sequences. Regarding this clonotype: The antigen is undetermined.

Study findings and constraints: For over five donors, the dominant NKG2C+ clonotypes made up about 1.0-7.0% of their CD8+ T cells.

Germline values: CDR1 SGHRS, CDR2 YFSETQ. This CDR3 spans 15 amino acids. This chain links TRBV5-1 with TRBJ2-2. Sequencing input: blood T cells: a sorted CD56 or NKG2C T cell subset, CD4+ or CD8+ T cells, or bulk PBMC T cells (not recorded which). The receptor was isolated from a woman between 18 and 75 years old in good health. CDR3 amino acids: CASSSSSANTGELFF.